This T cell receptor beta chain was captured in a study of shared clonotypes between healthy human individuals. Libraries were prepared by immunoSEQ multiplex PCR; TCRdb keeps only in-frame clonotypes and omits some of them. The table includes under 2.5 million clones, 80% to 95% detected once. Both subsets, CD45RA+ naive and CD45RA-negative memory, were split from the CD4+ cells. Study-level results: Estimated richness values were generally larger in naive subsets than in memory subsets. Generation probabilities were higher for clonotypes shared across all four sorted-subset donors than for unshared ones.

A word on this clone: The antigen remains unidentified.

Per germline, CDR1 SQVTM and CDR2 ANQGSEA. Trimming stripped 4 bases from V and 6 bases from J, with 10 bases between. This CDR3 comprises 12 residues. The source of this sequence is a man aged 18-30 years in good health. Some clones in this sample may be carry-over from other donors' samples. The chain recombines TRBV29-1 with TRBJ1-3; D might be TRBD1 (5 bases). Sequenced material: naive CD4+ T cells from PBMCs. Subset in this sample: CD45RA+ positively selected. For the CDR3, the DNA is TGCAGCGTTGCAAAAGGGGAAAACACCATATATTTT. This codes for CSVAKGENTIYF.